A selection of T cell receptor beta chains follows, all from one sample in a study of shared clonotypes between healthy human individuals. Method: immunoSEQ multiplex PCR; TCRdb's copy keeps in-frame clones and lacks some. The sample lists 780,000 or so clones; roughly 72% were seen once. The sample comprised memory CD4+ T cells sorted from blood. All receptors come from a woman in her 30s in good health. CDR3s include the opening cysteine and the closing phenylalanine or tryptophan. Fields, in order: D gene, clone size, V gene, J gene, CDR3 DNA, CDR3 protein. The D gene is left open where the match is weak. Clone size is given for some rows only: seen once, a few or many times, or a class if the clone is expanded.

>.|.|TRBV5-1|TRBJ1-1
TGCGCCAGCAGCTTGGCAGGCACACGAATAAACACTGAAGCTTTCTTT
CASSLAGTRINTEAFF
>.|.|TRBV19|TRBJ1-1
TGTGCCAGTACGACAAGGAACACTGAAGCTTTCTTT
CASTTRNTEAFF
>.|few|TRBV18|TRBJ2-1
TGTGCCAGCTCACAAACGGAGCAGGTGCTGACTGGAGAGCAGTTCTTC
CASSQTEQVLTGEQFF
>TRBD2|.|TRBV10-1|TRBJ2-5
TGCGCCAGCAGCCCTAGCGGCATGGCGGGAGGTCAGCGAGAGACCCAGTACTTC
CASSPSGMAGGQRETQYF
>TRBD2|.|TRBV29-1|TRBJ2-7
TGCAGCGGAGTCAGCGGGAGACCCTCCTACGAGCAGTACTTC
CSGVSGRPSYEQYF
>.|many|TRBV19|TRBJ1-4
TGTGCCAGTAGTCCGGGACATCTAGAGGGAAAACTGTTTTTT
CASSPGHLEGKLFF
>.|.|TRBV14|TRBJ1-1
TGTGCCAGCAGCCAACAGGGAGATACTGAAGCTTTCTTT
CASSQQGDTEAFF
>TRBD1|.|TRBV10-2|TRBJ1-5
TGCGCCAGCAGTAAGACAGGGGGCGACCAGCCCCAGCATTTT
CASSKTGGDQPQHF
>TRBD2|.|TRBV5-4|TRBJ2-3
TGTGCCAGCAGCTCCCTTGGACTAGCGGGAGGTAGCACAGATACGCAGTATTTT
CASSSLGLAGGSTDTQYF
>TRBD1|.|TRBV29-1|TRBJ1-3
TGCAGCGTTGATTCAGGGGGCTCTGGAAACACCATATATTTT
CSVDSGGSGNTIYF
>.|.|TRBV29-1|TRBJ1-4
TGCAGCGTTAGAAGGGACGGTGGGACTAATGAAAAACTGTTTTTT
CSVRRDGGTNEKLFF
>TRBD1|once|TRBV30|TRBJ1-1
TGTGCCTGGAGTGTCCAGGGGGGTTTTATTGAAGCTTTCTTT
CAWSVQGGFIEAFF
>.|.|TRBV9|TRBJ1-2
TGTGCCAGCAGCGTAGAGGGGATGCAGGGCTACACCTTC
CASSVEGMQGYTF
>.|many|TRBV7-8|TRBJ1-1
TGTGCCAGCAGCTTCGAGAACAGGAACACTGAAGCTTTCTTT
CASSFENRNTEAFF
>.|.|TRBV5-1|TRBJ1-1
TGCGCCAGCAGCTTGGAAGGGGCGAACACTGAAGCTTTCTTT
CASSLEGANTEAFF
>.|many|TRBV15|TRBJ1-5
TGTGCCACCAGCAGAAACAGAGGAGTATATGGCAATCAGCCCCAGCATTTT
CATSRNRGVYGNQPQHF
>.|.|TRBV2|TRBJ1-5
TGTGCCAGCAGTTCACCGACAGCGGGGAGTAATCAGCCCCAGCATTTT
CASSSPTAGSNQPQHF
>.|.|TRBV28|TRBJ2-7
TGTGCCAGCACCCAGAGTCCTAACTCCTACGAGCAGTACTTC
CASTQSPNSYEQYF
>TRBD1|.|TRBV7-9|TRBJ2-3
TGTGCCAGCAGTCGGGGACAGGGCGGCACAGATACGCAGTATTTT
CASSRGQGGTDTQYF
>.|.|TRBV29-1|TRBJ2-1
TGCAGCACGATGAGACAGTACAATGAGCAGTTCTTC
CSTMRQYNEQFF
>.|.|TRBV29-1|TRBJ2-3
TGCAGCGTTGGGACGGGACAAGGTGCCCGGCAGTATTTT
CSVGTGQGARQYF
>TRBD1|many|TRBV27|TRBJ1-2
TGTGCCAGCGCCAGGACAGGGGTCGATGGCTACACCTTC
CASARTGVDGYTF
>.|.|TRBV28|TRBJ1-5
TGTGCCAGCAGGGTCCGGGACGGTAGCAATCAGCCCCAGCATTTT
CASRVRDGSNQPQHF
>TRBD1|few|TRBV6-1|TRBJ1-2
TGTGCCAGCAGTCCTACCCTGGACAGGCTGCCCGCCTTC
CASSPTLDRLPAF
>.|few|TRBV6-5|TRBJ1-1
TGTGCCAGCAGTTACTGGACGGGAGAAGCTTTCTTT
CASSYWTGEAFF